The text below deals with one T cell receptor beta chain. Antigen: not known. V gave up 0 bases and J gave up 0 bases, with 5 bases separating them. The V gene's germline CDR1 is MNHEY and CDR2 SVGEGT. This CDR3 has 15 residues. The data were obtained in a study of T cells in tumors after PD-1 blockade. Study information: Daily vismodegib 150 mg continued in a subset of anti-PD-1-treated patients.

Assay used: immunoSEQ multiplex PCR; TCRdb lists only in-frame clones, some missing. The sample lists approximately 35,000 clones, about 77% occurring once. Genomic DNA template from tumor biopsies or peripheral blood, about 616 ng to 6,500 ng input. Whole-study results and caveats: Blood contained roughly two fifths of the tumor's TCR clonotypes.

The genes are TRBV6-2 or TRBV6-3 and TRBJ1-4, with unresolved D. The source was PBMCs, collected before anti-PD-1 treatment. The clonotype originates from a human donor with basal cell carcinoma. In nucleotides, the CDR3 is TGTGCCAGCAGTTACTCGGTTGCAACTAATGAAAAACTGTTTTTT. Amino acid sequence: CASSYSVATNEKLFF.